A selection of T cell receptor beta chains follows, all from one sample in a study of lymphopenia after photon versus proton radiotherapy. Method: immunoSEQ multiplex PCR; TCRdb's copy keeps in-frame clones and lacks some. The sample has 160,000 or so clones, 70% to 90% seen once. The starting material was peripheral blood, obtained from a patient treated with photon-based radiotherapy. The receptors originated from a man aged 50-60 years with gastric cancer. Both conserved end residues are part of each CDR3. The D gene is left open where the match is weak. Clone size is not always given. Where it is, it says once, few, many or a class for expanded clones.

J,D,V,size,CDR3,DNA
TRBJ2-7,TRBD1,TRBV18,.,CASSPSGQGHEQYF,TGTGCCAGCTCACCATCGGGACAGGGACACGAGCAGTACTTC
TRBJ2-3,TRBD2,TRBV5-6,.,CASSFSQLAGGADTQYF,TGTGCCAGCAGCTTTTCTCAACTAGCGGGAGGAGCAGATACGCAGTATTTT
TRBJ2-1,.,TRBV7-3,once,CASSLGPSSYNEQFF,TGTGCCAGCAGCTTAGGACCCAGCTCCTACAATGAGCAGTTCTTC
TRBJ2-7,.,TRBV9,.,CASSDYEQYF,TGTGCCAGCAGCGACTACGAGCAGTACTTC
TRBJ1-1,TRBD1,TRBV25-1,.,CASSYSGTGGEAFF,TGTGCCAGCTCCTACAGCGGGACAGGGGGTGAAGCTTTCTTT
TRBJ1-3,TRBD1,TRBV18,.,CASSPNRGLAGNTIYF,TGTGCCAGCTCACCCAACAGGGGACTTGCTGGAAACACCATATATTTT
TRBJ2-5,.,TRBV29-1,.,CSIAQGETQYF,TGCAGCATTGCCCAGGGAGAGACCCAGTACTTC
TRBJ2-2,.,TRBV30,once,CAWSVRVTNTGELFF,TGTGCCTGGAGTGTACGGGTAACGAACACCGGGGAGCTGTTTTTT
TRBJ2-5,.,TRBV4-3,.,CASSQDSAGTRQETQYF,TGCGCCAGCAGCCAAGATTCGGCAGGGACTCGGCAAGAGACCCAGTACTTC
TRBJ1-1,.,TRBV5-4,.,CASSLSGLWTEAFF,TGTGCCAGCAGCTTGTCGGGACTGTGGACTGAAGCTTTCTTT
TRBJ2-5,.,TRBV5-1,.,CASRAFQGPPQETQYF,TGCGCCAGCAGGGCCTTTCAGGGGCCACCGCAAGAGACCCAGTACTTC
TRBJ2-1,TRBD2,TRBV6-5,.,CASRGLAGGGYEQFF,TGTGCCAGCAGGGGACTAGCGGGTGGGGGGTATGAGCAGTTCTTC
TRBJ1-2,.,TRBV7-3,.,CASSLERNYGYTF,TGTGCCAGCAGCTTAGAGAGGAACTATGGCTACACCTTC
TRBJ2-2,.,TRBV5-4,.,CASSFSSDTGELFF,TGTGCCAGCAGCTTCTCTTCCGACACCGGGGAGCTGTTTTTT
TRBJ1-1,.,TRBV5-6,once,CASSSWGVNTEAFF,TGTGCCAGCAGCTCGTGGGGGGTGAACACTGAAGCTTTCTTT
TRBJ1-4,.,TRBV27,once,CASSRRTEEKLFF,TGTGCCAGCAGTCGTCGGACAGAAGAAAAACTGTTTTTT
TRBJ2-1,TRBD2,TRBV7-9,.,CASSLGLAGVDEQFF,TGTGCCAGCAGCTTGGGACTAGCGGGAGTCGATGAGCAGTTCTTC
TRBJ1-1,.,TRBV6-5,.,CASSYSRGTEAFF,TGTGCCAGCAGTTACTCGCGGGGCACTGAAGCTTTCTTT
TRBJ1-6,TRBD1,TRBV5-1,.,CASSLRQGGNSPLHF,TGCGCCAGCAGCTTACGACAGGGGGGGAATTCACCCCTCCACTTT
TRBJ2-7,.,TRBV5-5,.,CASSLVTVEEQYF,TGTGCCAGCAGCTTGGTTACAGTAGAAGAGCAGTACTTC
TRBJ1-2,TRBD1,TRBV7-9,.,CASSAGQGKSGYTF,TGTGCCAGCAGCGCGGGACAGGGGAAGAGTGGCTACACCTTC
TRBJ2-7,.,TRBV7-2,.,CASSLGGELTAGEQYF,TGTGCCAGCAGCTTAGGAGGCGAGCTTACCGCGGGAGAGCAGTACTTC
TRBJ1-3,TRBD1,TRBV6-5,.,CASSLQGAPGNTIYF,TGTGCCAGCAGCCTACAGGGGGCCCCTGGAAACACCATATATTTT
TRBJ2-1,.,TRBV27,.,CASSSGRPYNEQFF,TGTGCCAGCAGTTCCGGCCGTCCCTACAATGAGCAGTTCTTC
TRBJ2-2,.,TRBV27,.,CASSRLRRTGELFF,TGTGCCAGCAGCCGGCTTAGGCGGACCGGGGAGCTGTTTTTT
TRBJ2-7,TRBD2,TRBV4-1,.,CASSPTGAGGYEQYF,TGCGCCAGCAGCCCAACGGGAGCGGGAGGGTACGAGCAGTACTTC
TRBJ2-5,TRBD1,TRBV14,.,CASKGAIQETQYF,TGTGCCAGCAAGGGGGCGATCCAAGAGACCCAGTACTTC
TRBJ2-5,TRBD2,TRBV5-6,.,CASSPREARTSSWKTQYF,TGTGCCAGCAGCCCCCGGGAGGCGCGGACTTCTAGCTGGAAGACCCAGTACTTC
TRBJ1-3,.,TRBV14,.,CASSQVGFSGNTIYF,TGTGCCAGCAGCCAAGTTGGGTTCTCTGGAAACACCATATATTTT
TRBJ2-3,TRBD2,TRBV19,.,CASRRTSGFTDTQYF,TGTGCCAGTAGGAGGACTAGTGGTTTCACAGATACGCAGTATTTT
TRBJ1-4,.,TRBV6-1,.,CASSEKGGHSYEKLFF,TGTGCCAGCAGTGAAAAAGGTGGACATTCTTATGAAAAACTGTTTTTT
TRBJ2-1,TRBD2,TRBV5-1,.,CASSLGLAGDYNEQFF,TGCGCCAGCAGCTTGGGACTAGCGGGGGATTACAATGAGCAGTTCTTC
TRBJ2-7,TRBD2,TRBV19,.,CASTSPLAGDDEQYF,TGTGCCAGTACCTCCCCACTAGCGGGAGACGACGAGCAGTACTTC
TRBJ1-2,.,TRBV5-1,.,CASSRTGEGGYTF,TGCGCCAGCAGCCGGACCGGGGAGGGTGGCTACACCTTC
TRBJ2-5,TRBD2,TRBV11-2,once,CASSLPGGLETQYF,TGTGCCAGCAGCTTACCGGGAGGGTTGGAGACCCAGTACTTC
TRBJ2-1,TRBD2,TRBV6-6,.,CASSSPRLAGANEQFF,TGTGCCAGCAGTTCCCCACGACTAGCGGGGGCGAATGAGCAGTTCTTC
TRBJ1-1,.,TRBV29-1,few,CSVTGSDAGTEAFF,TGCAGCGTTACCGGCAGCGACGCAGGGACTGAAGCTTTCTTT
TRBJ1-2,.,TRBV7-8,few,CASSFGAPMTGFYGYTF,TGTGCCAGCAGCTTCGGGGCCCCGATGACAGGATTCTATGGCTACACCTTC
TRBJ1-4,.,TRBV28,.,CASRPTNEKLFF,TGTGCCAGCAGACCAACTAATGAAAAACTGTTTTTT
TRBJ1-2,.,TRBV30,once,CAWSAGDWGYTF,TGTGCCTGGAGTGCAGGGGATTGGGGCTACACCTTC
TRBJ2-5,.,TRBV5-4,.,CASSLASRGSETQYF,TGTGCCAGCAGCTTGGCTTCTCGGGGGAGCGAGACCCAGTACTTC